Below are 25 T cell receptor beta chains sequenced from a single sample in a study of human T cells and chemical hapten exposure. Time point described: patch test 3, about 24 weeks after DPC sensitization. Stated treatment: therapeutic diphenylcyclopropenone sensitization with weekly scalp DPC. TCRdb re-derived calls from the RACE reads in MiXCR, one entry per CDR3 protein. The sample holds 30,000 or so distinct CDR3 sequences, approximately 6% seen once. The sample consisted of whole blood, taken in connection with sensitization to the hapten diphenylcyclopropenone (DPC). The receptors were gathered from a man aged 25 to 40 with alopecia areata. Some clones in this sample may be carry-over from other donors' samples.

At least ten counts were recorded for this clonotype. V usage is TRBV20-1 and J usage is TRBJ2-1, with 7 bases identical to TRBD2. The CDR3 covers 14 residues. The germline V gene has CDR1 DFQATT and CDR2 SNEGSKA (reference sequence). Germline trimming cut 3 bases from V and 7 bases from J; bases unmatched to any gene: 9. CDR3 in amino acids: CSASTGMGGNEQFF. The DNA of the CDR3 is TGCAGTGCTAGTACCGGGATGGGGGGGAATGAGCAGTTCTTC.

This clonotype occurred many times. The rearrangement uses TRBV29-1 and TRBJ2-5; 11 nucleotides align to TRBD1. The CDR3 length is 15 residues. CDR1 is SQVTM and CDR2 is ANQGSEA in the germline V gene. The junction had 7 bases not matched to a gene; V was cut back by 3 bases and J by 4 bases. The CDR3 bases are TGCAGCGTTGATGATCCCGGGACAGGGGGAGAGACCCAGTACTTC. Amino acid sequence: CSVDDPGTGGETQYF.

This clonotype was observed at least ten times. The chain joins TRBV6-2 or TRBV6-3 to TRBJ2-7; D gene ambiguous. The CDR3 is 11 amino acids. Germline lookup yields CDR1 MNHEY and CDR2 SVGEGT. Trimming removed 2 bases at V and 4 bases at J, with 3 bases between. DNA for the CDR3: TGTGCCAGCAGTTACGCGTACGAGCAGTACTTC. Encoded protein: CASSYAYEQYF.

This clonotype was observed a handful of times. This chain uses TRBV30 with TRBJ2-2; 11 positions match TRBD1. Germline CDR1 GTSNPN, CDR2 SVGIG (reference sequence). Unmatched junction bases numbered 6, after V lost 6 bases and J lost 3 bases. The CDR3 loop spans 15 amino acids. CDR3 loop: CACTRDRGYTGELFF. As DNA, the CDR3 is TGTGCCTGCACCCGGGACAGGGGGTACACCGGGGAGCTGTTTTTT. Full variable domain (remainder filled in from reference TRBV30 and TRBJ2-2): SQTIHQWPATLVQPVGSPLSLECTVEGTSNPNLYWYRQAAGRGLQLLFYSVGIGQISSEVPQNLSASRPQDRQFILSSKKLLLSDSGFYLCACTRDRGYTGELFFGEGSRLTVL.

The table lists this clonotype with many counts. This chain connects TRBV11-2 to TRBJ2-7; D is possibly TRBD2 (5 bases). The germline V and J ends were trimmed by 5 bases and 4 bases, with 12 bases remaining between them. The CDR3 spans 13 residues. Germline V gene lookup returns CDR1 SGHAT and CDR2 FQNNGV. This chain's CDR3 is CASSIWSGYEQYF. CDR3 in DNA: TGTGCCAGCAGCATCTGGAGCGGATACGAGCAGTACTTC.

This clonotype was observed many times. The chain combines TRBV6-5 with TRBJ2-1; D unresolved. The CDR3 spans 15 residues. Trimming shortened V by 6 bases and J by 5 bases, and 17 bases separated the two germline ends. CDR1 and CDR2 (germline): MNHEY, SVGAGI. This chain's CDR3 is CASSTTPGRNNEQFF. CDR3 coding DNA: TGTGCCAGCAGCACGACCCCCGGCCGAAACAATGAGCAGTTCTTC.

This clonotype was counted at least ten times. V usage is TRBV6-6 and J usage is TRBJ1-5, with 8 bases fitting TRBD1. V dropped 0 bases and J dropped 6; count of bases not matched to a gene: 7. The germline CDR1 and CDR2 sequences are MNHNY and SVGAGI (reference sequence). CDR3 length: 16 amino acids. The CDR3 coding sequence is TGTGCCAGCAGTTACTCGATATCAGGGGGCGGTCAGCCCCAGCATTTT. Protein: CASSYSISGGGQPQHF.

This clonotype appeared many times. The rearrangement uses TRBV6-5 and TRBJ2-1, with 7 bases fitting TRBD1. The V gene's germline CDR1 is MNHEY and CDR2 SVGAGI. V was pared by 0 bases and J by 5 bases, with 4 bases of the junction left unmatched. The CDR3 sequence is 15 residues long. The CDR3 DNA is TGTGCCAGCAGTTACTCCCGGGACAGTCACAATGAGCAGTTCTTC. Protein product: CASSYSRDSHNEQFF.

This clonotype was picked up many times. The CDR3 DNA reads TGTGCCACCACAGTGGGACTTCCCAATGAAAAACTGTTTTTT. Amino acid sequence: CATTVGLPNEKLFF. The chain is built from TRBV12-3 or TRBV12-4 and TRBJ1-4, with D possibly being TRBD1 (5 bases). This CDR3 has 14 residues. Deletions cut 10 bases from V and 5 bases from J, with 17 bases between.

At least ten counts were recorded for this clonotype. The chain carries TRBV29-1 and TRBJ1-1; tentatively, D is TRBD1 (5 bases). V shed 4 bases and J shed 6 bases, with 12 bases lying between them. Germline V CDR1 and CDR2: SQVTM, ANQGSEA. This CDR3 has 12 residues. CDR3 bases: TGCAGCGTTGGAAGGGGTAGCCCTGAAGCTTTCTTT. This sequence encodes CSVGRGSPEAFF.

V usage is TRBV4-1 and J usage is TRBJ2-2, with no clear D. The V gene lost 1 base and the J gene lost 0 bases, with 6 bases spanning the gap. The germline CDR1 and CDR2 sequences are MGHRA and YSYEKL. This CDR3 has 15 residues. The CDR3 protein is CASSQGGANTGELFF. The DNA of the CDR3 is TGCGCCAGCAGCCAAGGGGGTGCGAACACCGGGGAGCTGTTTTTT.

This clonotype was detected many times. The V gene is TRBV29-1, the J gene TRBJ1-1, with D uncertain. Trimming pared 7 bases from V and 1 base from J, leaving 13 bases between. The CDR3 loop spans 13 amino acids. Germline V gene lookup returns CDR1 SQVTM and CDR2 ANQGSEA. The CDR3 DNA is TGCAGCGCCGGGGTAGATCCGAACACTGAAGCTTTCTTT. Encoded protein: CSAGVDPNTEAFF.

The chain combines TRBV11-2 with TRBJ2-3; D remains unclear. With 1 base removed from V and 4 bases from J, the gap between germline ends came to 18 bases. Germline V lookup: CDR1 SGHAT, CDR2 FQNNGV. The CDR3 length is 17 residues. Here the CDR3 DNA reads TGTGCCAGCAGCTTAGTACCAGGACGAATTGGGGCAGATACGCAGTATTTT. This encodes CASSLVPGRIGADTQYF.

This clonotype has a count of ten or more. The chain is built from TRBV7-2 and TRBJ1-1; D is perhaps TRBD1 (6 bases). Germline CDR1 is SGHTA and CDR2 is FQGNSA. The CDR3 has 13 residues. V lost 1 base, J lost 7 bases, and 10 bases lay in between. The CDR3 region is CASSLEGGGEAFF. CDR3 coding DNA: TGTGCCAGCAGCTTAGAGGGGGGTGGTGAAGCTTTCTTT.

The table lists this clonotype with many counts. This chain uses TRBV5-6 with TRBJ2-7; D is ambiguous. CDR3 size: 13 residues. Germline V lookup: CDR1 SGHDT, CDR2 YYEEEE. V dropped 4 bases and J dropped 3 bases, with 11 bases sitting between them. The CDR3, as DNA: TGTGCCAGCAGCCCCGGGTATTACTACGAGCAGTACTTC. Protein sequence: CASSPGYYYEQYF.

This clonotype was recorded at least ten times. The gene calls are TRBV14 and TRBJ2-1; TRBD2 agrees at 12 bases. There are 18 residues in the CDR3. Germline V gives CDR1 SGHDN, CDR2 FVKESK. V shed 0 bases and J 2 bases; nucleotides not matched to a gene: 5. The CDR3 sequence: CASSQDQGLAGPYNEQFF. The DNA of the CDR3 is TGTGCCAGCAGCCAAGATCAAGGACTAGCGGGACCCTACAATGAGCAGTTCTTC. The whole variable domain, remainder taken from reference TRBV14 and TRBJ2-1, is EAGVTQFPSHSVIEKGQTVTLRCDPISGHDNLYWYRRVMGKEIKFLLHFVKESKQDESGMPNNRFLAERTGGTYSTLKVQPAELEDSGVYFCASSQDQGLAGPYNEQFFGPGTRLTVL.

The chain links TRBV2 to TRBJ2-3; D not resolved. This CDR3 spans 15 amino acids. V shed 6 bases and J shed 0 bases, with 13 bases lying between them. Per germline, CDR1 SNHLY and CDR2 FYNNEI. As DNA, the CDR3 is TGTGCCAGCAGACGCGAGAGCACTAGCACAGATACGCAGTATTTT. Amino acid sequence: CASRRESTSTDTQYF. The whole variable domain, remainder taken from reference TRBV2 and TRBJ2-3, is EPEVTQTPSHQVTQMGQEVILRCVPISNHLYFYWYRQILGQKVEFLVSFYNNEISEKSEIFDDQFSVERPDGSNFTLKIRSTKLEDSAMYFCASRRESTSTDTQYFGPGTRLTVL.

This clonotype appeared many times. The rearrangement links TRBV20-1 to TRBJ2-5; the D gene could be TRBD1 or TRBD2 (5 bases each). Trimming took 5 bases from V and 4 from J, leaving 14 bases between them. Germline V gene data show CDR1 as DFQATT and CDR2 as SNEGSKA (reference sequence). This CDR3 has 13 residues. The CDR3 DNA is TGCAGTGCTGTGTTGGGGGAGAGAGAGACCCAGTACTTC. Amino acid sequence: CSAVLGERETQYF.

This clonotype was counted ten times or more. The chain couples TRBV30 to TRBJ1-5; TRBD1 might be the D (5 bases). This CDR3 contains 14 residues. V was shortened by 4 bases and J by 0 bases, with 10 bases between the two germline ends. Germline V gene sequence: CDR1 GTSNPN, CDR2 SVGIG (reference sequence). The CDR3 nucleotides are TGTGCCTGGACCCCCGACAGTAGCAATCAGCCCCAGCATTTT. This sequence encodes CAWTPDSSNQPQHF.

This clonotype was detected ten times or more. The chain is built from TRBV20-1 and TRBJ2-5; 8 bases fit TRBD1. The V gene end was trimmed by 3 bases and the J gene end by 4 bases; junction bases not matched to a gene: 10. The CDR3 runs 15 residues. Per germline, CDR1 DFQATT and CDR2 SNEGSKA (reference sequence). CDR3 residues: CSASKLDRVVETQYF. As DNA, the CDR3 is TGCAGTGCTAGTAAATTGGACAGGGTAGTAGAGACCCAGTACTTC.

The gene calls are TRBV7-9 and TRBJ2-5; D possibly corresponds to TRBD1 (5 bases). From germline, CDR1 is SEHNR and CDR2 FQNEAQ (reference sequence). This CDR3 has 14 amino acids. V gave up 1 base and J gave up 5 bases, with 11 bases separating them. The CDR3 protein is CASSLGHRKETQYF. Here the CDR3 DNA reads TGTGCCAGCAGCTTAGGGCACAGGAAGGAGACCCAGTACTTC.

The table lists this clonotype with many counts. The chain is built from TRBV18 and TRBJ2-1; D is possibly TRBD2 (7 bases). V lost 1 base and J lost 5, with 21 bases in between. Germline CDR1 and CDR2: KGHSH and LQKENI. The CDR3 is 18 residues long. The CDR3, as DNA: TGTGCCAGCTCACCACGGGTCCGCGGGAGCAAGGGGGACAATGAGCAGTTCTTC. This gives the protein CASSPRVRGSKGDNEQFF.

This clonotype was seen repeatedly, ten times or more. The gene calls are TRBV19 and TRBJ2-5; 11 nucleotides align to TRBD2. The CDR3 length is 14 residues. CDR1 and CDR2 (germline): LNHDA, SQIVND (reference sequence). The junction had 2 bases not matched to a gene; V was cut back by 4 bases and J by 4 bases. CDR3 in amino acids: CASSSGTSGETQYF. The CDR3 DNA reads TGTGCCAGTAGTAGTGGGACTAGCGGAGAGACCCAGTACTTC.

At least ten counts were recorded for this clonotype. The rearrangement links TRBV29-1 to TRBJ2-6; 7 nucleotides line up with TRBD1. Trimming cost V 4 bases and J 0 bases; bases outside gene matches: 6. The CDR3 contains 16 residues. Per the germline V gene, CDR1 is SQVTM and CDR2 is ANQGSEA. DNA for the CDR3: TGCAGCGTTGTACAGGGGTCGGACTCTGGGGCCAACGTCCTGACTTTC. Translating it yields CSVVQGSDSGANVLTF.

This clonotype was counted at least ten times. The chain combines TRBV6-1 with TRBJ2-7; 11 nucleotides agree with TRBD1. There are 14 residues in the CDR3. Losses at the gene ends were 1 base for V and 6 bases for J; bases not matched to a gene: 2. Germline CDR1 reads MNHNS; CDR2 reads SASEGT. CDR3 coding DNA: TGTGCCAGCAGTGAAGGGGGGACAGGGGGCGAGCAGTACTTC. Translation: CASSEGGTGGEQYF.